This TCR beta chain was captured by sequencing in a study of Ad26.COV2.S vaccination and SARS-CoV-2 variants. Using immunoSEQ multiplex PCR, the repertoire was profiled, and TCRdb retains in-frame clones only, with some absent. The data hold some 340,000 clones, with about 86% observed a single time. Treatment defined: roughly 18 received Ad26.COV2.S at low or high dose, single or two shots; 5 received placebo; per-sample allocation not given. All samples were drawn on day 63, counting from the first vaccine or placebo injection. This sample comprised peripheral blood, obtained in a trial of Ad26.COV2.S vaccine versus placebo. The receptor comes from a person between 18 and 60 years old who received the Ad26.COV2.S COVID-19 vaccine or a placebo.

The CDR3, as DNA: TGTGCCACCAGGACAGTTGAAGCTTTCTTT. Protein product: CATRTVEAFF. The chain combines TRBV24-1 with TRBJ1-1; D perhaps matches TRBD1 (5 bases). The CDR3 consists of 10 residues. Germline loops: CDR1 KGHDR, CDR2 SFDVKD. Trimming left V 7 bases short and J 7 bases short, with 6 bases between.